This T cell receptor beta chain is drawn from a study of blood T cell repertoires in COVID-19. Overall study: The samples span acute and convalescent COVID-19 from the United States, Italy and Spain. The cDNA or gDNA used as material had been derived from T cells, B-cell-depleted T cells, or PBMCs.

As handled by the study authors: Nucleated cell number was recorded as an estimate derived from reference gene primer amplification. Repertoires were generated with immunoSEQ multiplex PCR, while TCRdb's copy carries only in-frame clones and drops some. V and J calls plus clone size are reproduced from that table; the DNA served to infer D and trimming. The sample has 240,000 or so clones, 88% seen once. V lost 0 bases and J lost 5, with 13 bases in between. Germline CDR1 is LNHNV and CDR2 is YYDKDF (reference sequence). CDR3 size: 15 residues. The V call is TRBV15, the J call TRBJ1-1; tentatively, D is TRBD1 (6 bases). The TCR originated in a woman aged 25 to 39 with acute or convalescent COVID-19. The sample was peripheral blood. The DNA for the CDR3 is TGTGCCACCAGCAGAGATGCGGGGGGGCGAACTGAAGCTTTCTTT. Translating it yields CATSRDAGGRTEAFF.